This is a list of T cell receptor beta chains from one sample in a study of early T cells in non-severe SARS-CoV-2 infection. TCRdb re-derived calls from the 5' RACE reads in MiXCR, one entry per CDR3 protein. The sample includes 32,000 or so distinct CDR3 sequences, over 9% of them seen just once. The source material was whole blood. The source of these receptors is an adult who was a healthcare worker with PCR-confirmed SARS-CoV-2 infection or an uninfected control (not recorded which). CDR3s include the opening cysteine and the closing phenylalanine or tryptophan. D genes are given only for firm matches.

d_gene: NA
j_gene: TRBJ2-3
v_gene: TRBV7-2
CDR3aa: CASSWDVDTQYF

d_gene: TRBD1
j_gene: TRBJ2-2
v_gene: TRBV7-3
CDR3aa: CASSLEPGTGGGELFF

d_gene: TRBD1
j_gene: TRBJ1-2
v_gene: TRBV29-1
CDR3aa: CSVGGTAIFDYTF

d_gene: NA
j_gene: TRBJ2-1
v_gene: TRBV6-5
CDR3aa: CASSYVGSGEQFF

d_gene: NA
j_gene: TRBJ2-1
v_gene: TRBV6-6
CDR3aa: CASSQTVSGNNEQFF

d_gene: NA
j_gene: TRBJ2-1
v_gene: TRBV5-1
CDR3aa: CASSLGERYNEQFF

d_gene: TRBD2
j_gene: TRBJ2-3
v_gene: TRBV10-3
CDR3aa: CAITTSGDRDTQYF

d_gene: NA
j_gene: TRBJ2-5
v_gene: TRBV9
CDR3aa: CASSVGAQPLQETQYF

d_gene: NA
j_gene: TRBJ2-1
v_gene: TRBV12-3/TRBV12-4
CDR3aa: CASRGQHNEQFF

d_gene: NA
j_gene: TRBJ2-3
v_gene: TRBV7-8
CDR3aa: CASSPSLVTDSTDTQYF

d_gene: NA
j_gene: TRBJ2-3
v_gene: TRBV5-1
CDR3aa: CASSAQDTQYF

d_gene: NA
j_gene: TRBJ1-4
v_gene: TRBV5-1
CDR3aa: CASSLGPATNEKLFF

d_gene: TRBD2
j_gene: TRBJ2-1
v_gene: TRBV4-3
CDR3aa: CASSQVTGGHNEQFF

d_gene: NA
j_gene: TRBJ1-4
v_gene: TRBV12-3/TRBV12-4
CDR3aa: CASNTDGLGGEKLFF

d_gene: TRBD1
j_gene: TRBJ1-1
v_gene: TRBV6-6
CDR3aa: CASKGTGVPEAFF

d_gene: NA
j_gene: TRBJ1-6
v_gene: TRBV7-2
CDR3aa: CASSLERSSPLHF

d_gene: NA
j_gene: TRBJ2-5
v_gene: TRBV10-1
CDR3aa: CASSDRGQQETQYF

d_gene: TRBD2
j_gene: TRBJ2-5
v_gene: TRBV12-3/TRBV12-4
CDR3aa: CASSSTRTSGTQYF

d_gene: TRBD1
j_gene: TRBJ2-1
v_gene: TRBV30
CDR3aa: CAWELEGANEQFF

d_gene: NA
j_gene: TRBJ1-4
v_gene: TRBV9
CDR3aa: CASSVGAMSEKLFF

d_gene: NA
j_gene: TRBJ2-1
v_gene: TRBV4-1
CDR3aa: CASSLVAAFYNEQFF

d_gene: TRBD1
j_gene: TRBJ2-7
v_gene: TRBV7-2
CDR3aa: CASSPQGVLYEQYF

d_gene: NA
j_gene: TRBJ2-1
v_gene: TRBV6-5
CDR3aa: CASTDGFNEQFF

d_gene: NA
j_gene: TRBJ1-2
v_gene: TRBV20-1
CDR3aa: CSARGVQGFGYTF

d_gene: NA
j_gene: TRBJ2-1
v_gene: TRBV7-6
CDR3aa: CASSSGSSYNEQFF

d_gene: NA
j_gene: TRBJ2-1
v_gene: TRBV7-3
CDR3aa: CASSLQGGNSYNEQFF